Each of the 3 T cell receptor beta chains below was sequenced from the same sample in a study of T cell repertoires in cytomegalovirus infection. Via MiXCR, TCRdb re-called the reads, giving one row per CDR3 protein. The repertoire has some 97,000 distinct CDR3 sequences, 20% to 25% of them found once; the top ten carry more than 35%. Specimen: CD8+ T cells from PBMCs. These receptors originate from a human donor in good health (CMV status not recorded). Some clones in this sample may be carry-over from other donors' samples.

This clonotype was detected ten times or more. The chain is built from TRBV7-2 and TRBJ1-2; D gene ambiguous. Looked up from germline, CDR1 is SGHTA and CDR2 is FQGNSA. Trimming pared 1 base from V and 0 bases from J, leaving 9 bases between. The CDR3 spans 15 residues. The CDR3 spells CASSLGRASNYGYTF. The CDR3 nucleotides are TGTGCCAGCAGCTTAGGGAGGGCCTCTAACTATGGCTACACCTTC.

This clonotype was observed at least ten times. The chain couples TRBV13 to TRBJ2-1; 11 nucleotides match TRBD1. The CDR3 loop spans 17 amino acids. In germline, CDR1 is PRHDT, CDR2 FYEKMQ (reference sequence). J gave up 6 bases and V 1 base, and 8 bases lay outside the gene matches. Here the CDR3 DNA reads TGTGCCAGCAGCTTAGTATCAGGACAGGGGGCTTCCAATGAGCAGTTCTTC. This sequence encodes CASSLVSGQGASNEQFF.

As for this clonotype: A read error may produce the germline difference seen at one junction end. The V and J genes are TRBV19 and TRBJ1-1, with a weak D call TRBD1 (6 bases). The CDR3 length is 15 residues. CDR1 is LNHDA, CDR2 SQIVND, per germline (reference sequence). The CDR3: CASSIRWQGNSEAFF. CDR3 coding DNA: TGTGCCAGTAGTATTCGGTGGCAGGGGAACTCTGAAGCTTTCTTT.